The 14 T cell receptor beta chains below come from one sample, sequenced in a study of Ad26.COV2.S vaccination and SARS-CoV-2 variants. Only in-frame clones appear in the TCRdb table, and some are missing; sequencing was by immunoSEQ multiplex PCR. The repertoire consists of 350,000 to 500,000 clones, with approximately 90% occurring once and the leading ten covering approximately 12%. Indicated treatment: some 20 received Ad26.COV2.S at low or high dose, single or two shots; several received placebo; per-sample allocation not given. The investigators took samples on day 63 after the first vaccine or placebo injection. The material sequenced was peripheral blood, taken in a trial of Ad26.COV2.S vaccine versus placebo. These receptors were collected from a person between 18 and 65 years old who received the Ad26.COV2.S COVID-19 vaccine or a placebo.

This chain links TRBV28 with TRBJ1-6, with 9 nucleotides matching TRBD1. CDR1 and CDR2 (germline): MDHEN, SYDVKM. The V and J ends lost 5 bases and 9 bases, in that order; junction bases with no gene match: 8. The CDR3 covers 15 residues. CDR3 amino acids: CASSIGQGWFSPLHF. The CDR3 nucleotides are TGTGCCAGCAGTATCGGACAGGGGTGGTTTTCACCCCTCCACTTT. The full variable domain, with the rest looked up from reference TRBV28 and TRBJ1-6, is DVKVTQSSRYLVKRTGEKVFLECVQDMDHENMFWYRQDPGLGLRLIYFSYDVKMKEKGDIPEGYSVSREKKERFSLILESASTNQTSMYLCASSIGQGWFSPLHFGNGTRLTVT.

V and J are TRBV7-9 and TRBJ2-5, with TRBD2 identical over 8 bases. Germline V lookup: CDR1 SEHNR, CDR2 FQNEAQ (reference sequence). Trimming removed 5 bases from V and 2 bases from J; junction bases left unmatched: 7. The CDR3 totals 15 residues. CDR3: CASSQGTRGQETQYF. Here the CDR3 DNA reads TGTGCCAGCAGCCAGGGGACTAGAGGTCAAGAGACCCAGTACTTC.

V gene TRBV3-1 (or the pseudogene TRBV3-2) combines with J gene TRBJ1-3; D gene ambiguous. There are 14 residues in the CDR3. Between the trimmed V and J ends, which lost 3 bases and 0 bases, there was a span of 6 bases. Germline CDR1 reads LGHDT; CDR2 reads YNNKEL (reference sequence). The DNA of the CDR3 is TGTGCCAGCAGCCATTCCAACTCTGGAAACACCATATATTTT. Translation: CASSHSNSGNTIYF.

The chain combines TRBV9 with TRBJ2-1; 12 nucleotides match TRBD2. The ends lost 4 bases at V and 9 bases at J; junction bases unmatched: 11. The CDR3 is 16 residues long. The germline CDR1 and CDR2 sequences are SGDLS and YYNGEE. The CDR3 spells CASSTSSGRAYSEQFF. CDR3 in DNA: TGTGCCAGCAGCACCTCTAGCGGGAGGGCTTATAGTGAGCAGTTCTTC.

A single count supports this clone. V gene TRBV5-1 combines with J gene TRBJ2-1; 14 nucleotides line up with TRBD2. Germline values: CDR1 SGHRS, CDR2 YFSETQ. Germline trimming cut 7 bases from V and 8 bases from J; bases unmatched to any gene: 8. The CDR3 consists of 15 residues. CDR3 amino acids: CASWTSGRIGDEQFF. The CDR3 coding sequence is TGCGCCAGCTGGACTAGCGGGAGGATTGGGGATGAGCAGTTCTTC.

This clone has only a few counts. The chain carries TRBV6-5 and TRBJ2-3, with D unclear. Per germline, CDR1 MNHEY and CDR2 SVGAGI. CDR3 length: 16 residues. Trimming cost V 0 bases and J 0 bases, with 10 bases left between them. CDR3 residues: CASSYSPGLSTDTQYF. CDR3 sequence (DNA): TGTGCCAGCAGTTACTCACCGGGCCTTAGCACAGATACGCAGTATTTT.

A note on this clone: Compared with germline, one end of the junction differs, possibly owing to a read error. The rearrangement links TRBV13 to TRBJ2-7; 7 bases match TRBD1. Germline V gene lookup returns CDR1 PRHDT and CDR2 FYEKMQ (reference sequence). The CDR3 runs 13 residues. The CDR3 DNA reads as TGTGCCAGCAGCCTAGGGGGCCACTACGAGCAGTACTTC. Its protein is CASSLGGHYEQYF.

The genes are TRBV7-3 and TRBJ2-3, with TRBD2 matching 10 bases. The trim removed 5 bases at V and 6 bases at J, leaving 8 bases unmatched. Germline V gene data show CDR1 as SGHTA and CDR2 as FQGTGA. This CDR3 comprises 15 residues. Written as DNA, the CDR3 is TGTGCCAGCAGCCCTAGCGGGAGTGGTGCGGATACGCAGTATTTT. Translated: CASSPSGSGADTQYF.

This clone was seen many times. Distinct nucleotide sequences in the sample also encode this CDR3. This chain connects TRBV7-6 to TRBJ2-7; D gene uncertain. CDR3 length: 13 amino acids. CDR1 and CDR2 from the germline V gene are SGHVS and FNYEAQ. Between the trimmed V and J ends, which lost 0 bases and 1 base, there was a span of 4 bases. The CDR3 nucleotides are TGTGCCAGCAGCTTAGCTAGTTCCTACGAGCAGTACTTC. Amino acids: CASSLASSYEQYF.

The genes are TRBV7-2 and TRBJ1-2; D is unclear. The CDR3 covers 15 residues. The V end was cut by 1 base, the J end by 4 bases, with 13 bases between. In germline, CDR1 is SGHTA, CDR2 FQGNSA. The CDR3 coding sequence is TGTGCCAGCAGCTTAGAGGGTGGGTCAGGCTATGGCTACACCTTC. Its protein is CASSLEGGSGYGYTF.

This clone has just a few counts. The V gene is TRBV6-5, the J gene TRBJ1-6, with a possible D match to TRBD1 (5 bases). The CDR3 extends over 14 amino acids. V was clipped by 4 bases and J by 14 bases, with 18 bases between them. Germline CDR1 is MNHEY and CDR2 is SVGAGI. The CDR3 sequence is CASSSEKPGGSLHF. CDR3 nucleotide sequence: TGTGCCAGCAGTTCAGAGAAACCCGGGGGTTCCCTCCACTTT.

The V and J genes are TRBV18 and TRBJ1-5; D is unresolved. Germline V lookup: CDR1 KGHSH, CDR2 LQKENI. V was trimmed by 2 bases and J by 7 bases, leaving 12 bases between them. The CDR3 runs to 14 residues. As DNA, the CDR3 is TGTGCCAGCTCACCAGACGATCAGGACCAGCCCCAGCATTTT. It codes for CASSPDDQDQPQHF.

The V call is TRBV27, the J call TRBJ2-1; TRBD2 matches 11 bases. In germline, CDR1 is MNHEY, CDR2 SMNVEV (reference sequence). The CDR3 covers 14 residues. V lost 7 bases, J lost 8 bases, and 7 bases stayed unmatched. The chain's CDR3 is CASTATSGIDEQFF. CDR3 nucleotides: TGTGCCAGCACTGCGACTAGCGGGATAGATGAGCAGTTCTTC.

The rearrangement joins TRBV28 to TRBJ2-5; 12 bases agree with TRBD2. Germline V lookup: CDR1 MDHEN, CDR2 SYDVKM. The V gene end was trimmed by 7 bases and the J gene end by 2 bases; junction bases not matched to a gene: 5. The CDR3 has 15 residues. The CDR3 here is CASNSLAGGQETQYF. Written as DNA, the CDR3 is TGTGCCAGCAATAGTCTAGCGGGAGGGCAAGAGACCCAGTACTTC.